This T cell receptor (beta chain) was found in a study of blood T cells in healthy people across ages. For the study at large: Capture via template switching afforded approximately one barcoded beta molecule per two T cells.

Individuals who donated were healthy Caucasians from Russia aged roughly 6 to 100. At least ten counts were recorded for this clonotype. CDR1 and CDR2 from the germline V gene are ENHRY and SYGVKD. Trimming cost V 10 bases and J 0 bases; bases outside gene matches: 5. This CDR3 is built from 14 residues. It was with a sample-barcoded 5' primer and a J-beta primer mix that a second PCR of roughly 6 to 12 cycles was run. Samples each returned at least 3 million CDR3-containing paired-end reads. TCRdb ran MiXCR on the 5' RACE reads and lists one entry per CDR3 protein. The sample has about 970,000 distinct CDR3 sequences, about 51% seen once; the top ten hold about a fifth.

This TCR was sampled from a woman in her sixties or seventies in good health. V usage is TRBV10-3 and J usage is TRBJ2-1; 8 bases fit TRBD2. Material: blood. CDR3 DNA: TGTGCCACAACGGGGGGGAGCTCCTACAATGAGCAGTTCTTC. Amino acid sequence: CATTGGSSYNEQFF.